The sequence of this T cell receptor beta chain was determined in a study of shared clonotypes between healthy human individuals. For the study at large: Used for every donor were three CD4 naive, three CD4 memory, two CD8 naive and one CD8 memory plate.

Some clones are missing from TCRdb's copy, which holds only in-frame ones; the method was immunoSEQ multiplex PCR. The table records millions of clones, 85% to 95% of them present only once. Germline CDR1 reads SNHLY; CDR2 reads FYNNEI. Trimming pared 6 bases from V and 2 bases from J, leaving 17 bases between. There are 15 residues in the CDR3. The sample consisted of naive CD4+ T cells from PBMCs. The subset: CD45RA+ positively selected. The chain recombines TRBV2 with TRBJ2-7; D not resolved. The receptor was derived from a man aged 18 to 29 in good health. Some clones in this sample may be carry-over from other donors' samples. The CDR3 loop reads CASSPSSAIPYEQYF. Here the CDR3 DNA reads TGTGCCAGCAGCCCCTCGAGTGCGATCCCCTACGAGCAGTACTTC.